The clone carrying this TCR beta chain was found a few times. The use of a sample-barcoded 5' primer and a J-beta primer mix characterized a second PCR of roughly 6 to 11 cycles. TCRdb ran MiXCR on the 5' RACE reads and lists one entry per CDR3 protein. The table has 270,000 or so distinct CDR3 sequences, 25% to 30% seen once; the top ten hold over 25%. The data stem from a study of blood T cells in healthy people across ages. The sequenced material came from blood. This TCR was recovered from a woman in her 70s in good health.

The CDR3 region is CSASTGTWEQYF. DNA for the CDR3: TGCAGTGCTTCCACAGGGACATGGGAGCAGTACTTC. The chain uses TRBV20-1 and TRBJ2-7; maybe TRBD1 (6 bases). V was trimmed by 5 bases and J by 7 bases, leaving 15 bases between them. The CDR3 runs 12 residues. The germline CDR1 and CDR2 sequences are DFQATT and SNEGSKA (reference sequence).